The entry that follows covers one T cell receptor (beta chain) sequence. This sample was included in a study of control samples from healthy donors and cancer patients. Profiling relied on immunoSEQ multiplex PCR, and the TCRdb table lists in-frame clones only, not all of them. The sample yields 170,000 or so clones, 80% to 95% seen once. This sequence was found in a woman in her 40s in good health. The specimen sequenced was blood.

CDR3 bases: TGTGCCAGCAGCCCCGCTTCGTACGGCTACACCTTC. Amino acids: CASSPASYGYTF. The rearrangement joins TRBV7-9 to TRBJ1-2; no clear D. The length of the CDR3 is 12 residues. V was shortened by 5 bases and J by 8 bases, with 12 bases between the two germline ends. Germline CDR1 reads SEHNR; CDR2 reads FQNEAQ (reference sequence).